Below are 30 T cell receptor beta chains sequenced from a single sample in a study of response to subunit inactivated influenza vaccine. TCRdb ran MiXCR on the RT-PCR reads and lists one entry per CDR3 protein. The data contain approximately 500,000 distinct CDR3 sequences, 13% of them singletons. The source material was PBMCs from blood, sampled around seven weeks after vaccination. The receptors here all came from a man aged 50 or older who received an inactivated influenza vaccine.

This clonotype has just a few counts. CDR3: CSATRDTYNEQFF. CDR3 sequence (DNA): TGCAGTGCTACCCGGGACACTTACAATGAGCAGTTCTTC. This chain joins TRBV20-1 and TRBJ2-1, with a tentative D call TRBD1 (6 bases). V lost 4 bases and J lost 4, with 11 bases in between. The V gene's germline CDR1 is DFQATT and CDR2 SNEGSKA (reference sequence). The CDR3 consists of 13 residues.

This chain links TRBV29-1 with TRBJ1-4, with D tentatively TRBD1 (5 bases). There are 13 residues in the CDR3. From germline, CDR1 is SQVTM and CDR2 ANQGSEA. The V end was cut by 4 bases, the J end by 7 bases, with 13 bases between. The CDR3 sequence: CSVGEGISEKLFF. CDR3 DNA sequence: TGCAGCGTTGGGGAGGGGATTTCTGAAAAACTGTTTTTT.

This clonotype was counted many times. The chain carries TRBV27 and TRBJ2-1; 8 bases align to TRBD2. V lost 2 bases and J lost 3; bases outside the gene matches: 3. In germline, CDR1 is MNHEY, CDR2 SMNVEV (reference sequence). The CDR3 is 15 residues long. The CDR3 is CASSLAGGFYNEQFF. The CDR3 DNA is TGTGCCAGCAGTTTAGCGGGAGGCTTCTACAATGAGCAGTTCTTC.

This clonotype appeared a few times. V usage is TRBV5-5 and J usage is TRBJ2-1; D possibly corresponds to TRBD2 (6 bases). Per the germline V gene, CDR1 is SGHKS and CDR2 is YYEKEE (reference sequence). This CDR3 has 14 residues. Trimming pared 4 bases from V and 15 bases from J, leaving 23 bases between. This CDR3 is CASSLRRETPTRFF. The DNA of the CDR3 is TGTGCCAGCAGCCTCCGCCGGGAGACACCAACACGGTTCTTC. The entire variable domain, with the rest obtained from reference TRBV5-5 and TRBJ2-1, is as follows: DAGVTQSPTHLIKTRGQQVTLRCSPISGHKSVSWYQQVLGQGPQFIFQYYEKEERGRGNFPDRFSARQFPNYSSELNVNALLLGDSALYLCASSLRRETPTRFFGPGTRLTVL.

This clonotype turned up a few times. The junction differs from germline at one of its ends, possibly a read error. This chain links TRBV7-3 with TRBJ2-2, with 8 bases identical to TRBD2. The CDR3 length is 16 residues. Germline V lookup: CDR1 SGHTA, CDR2 FQGTGA. CDR3 DNA sequence: TGTGCCAGCAGCCTAACGGGACTAGCGAACACCGGGGAGCTGTTTTTT. Residues: CASSLTGLANTGELFF.

The V gene is TRBV7-8, the J gene TRBJ1-1; possible D gene TRBD1, 5 bases. The CDR3 loop spans 12 amino acids. Germline V lookup: CDR1 SGHVS, CDR2 FQNEAQ. V lost 8 bases to trimming and J lost 4 bases, with 11 bases between them. Written as DNA, the CDR3 is TGTGCCAGCGGGGGTTGGGCCACTGAAGCTTTCTTT. It is translated as CASGGWATEAFF. Together with reference TRBV7-8 and TRBJ1-1, the CDR3 gives the full variable domain: GAGVSQSPRYKVAKRGQDVALRCDPISGHVSLFWYQQALGQGPEFLTYFQNEAQLDKSGLPSDRFFAERPEGSVSTLKIQRTQQEDSAVYLCASGGWATEAFFGQGTRLTVV.

The chain is built from TRBV12-3 or TRBV12-4 and TRBJ2-7; TRBD2 matches 9 bases. V lost 1 base and J lost 3; bases outside the gene matches: 10. The CDR3 totals 17 residues. The CDR3 DNA is TGTGCCAGCAGTTTAGGGCTAGCGGGATCGTTCGGCTACGAGCAGTACTTC. Translating gives CASSLGLAGSFGYEQYF.

This clonotype was counted between two and nine times. V and J are TRBV12-3 or TRBV12-4 and TRBJ2-3; 10 bases line up with TRBD2. V gave up 3 bases and J gave up 4 bases; unmatched junction bases: 7. This CDR3 comprises 16 residues. The CDR3 reads CASSFLAGVVADTQYF. DNA for the CDR3: TGTGCCAGCAGTTTTCTAGCGGGAGTCGTAGCAGATACGCAGTATTTT.

The chain uses TRBV29-1 and TRBJ2-7, with a possible D match to TRBD2 (5 bases). The CDR3 length is 14 residues. Trimming shortened V by 0 bases and J by 1 base, and 10 bases separated the two germline ends. Germline CDR1 SQVTM, CDR2 ANQGSEA. The DNA for the CDR3 is TGCAGCGTTGAAGATCGGACGGGGTCCTACGAGCAGTACTTC. It translates to CSVEDRTGSYEQYF.

The chain couples TRBV12-3 or TRBV12-4 to TRBJ1-2; TRBD1 is a possible D gene (5 bases). V was shortened by 6 bases and J by 8 bases, with 13 bases between the two germline ends. The CDR3 totals 12 residues. The CDR3 region is CASRSQGVGYTF. The CDR3 DNA reads as TGTGCCAGCAGGTCTCAGGGTGTAGGCTACACCTTC.

The chain is built from TRBV10-1 and TRBJ2-1, with D uncertain. The CDR3 runs to 14 residues. V shed 3 bases and J shed 7 bases, with 13 bases lying between them. CDR1 WNHNN and CDR2 SYGVQD come from the germline V gene (reference sequence). CDR3 sequence: CASSDPGMENEQFF. In nucleotides, the CDR3 is TGCGCCAGCAGTGATCCTGGGATGGAAAATGAGCAGTTCTTC.

This clonotype has more than one count but fewer than ten. V gene TRBV10-3 combines with J gene TRBJ2-3; D is unclear. The CDR3 is made up of 13 amino acids. V dropped 6 bases and J dropped 6 bases, with 13 bases sitting between them. Looked up from germline, CDR1 is ENHRY and CDR2 is SYGVKD. In nucleotides, the CDR3 is TGTGCCATCAGCCCAGGTCTCTTCGATACGCAGTATTTT. As protein: CAISPGLFDTQYF.

The CDR3 bases are TGTGCCAGCAGCCAAGATCCAGGGGAGAACTATGGCTACACCTTC. This encodes CASSQDPGENYGYTF. The chain combines TRBV4-2 with TRBJ1-2; a possible D gene is TRBD1 (6 bases). The CDR3 length is 15 residues. The ends were cut back, 0 bases at V and 2 bases at J, with 10 bases in the middle. Per the germline V gene, CDR1 is LGHNA and CDR2 is YNFKEQ.

This clonotype came up a few times. The J gene is TRBJ2-1, the V gene TRBV29-1, with D possibly being TRBD1 or TRBD2 (5 bases each). The CDR3 runs to 17 residues. CDR1 and CDR2 from the germline V gene are SQVTM and ANQGSEA. Trimming left V 1 base short and J 2 bases short, with 18 bases between. CDR3 residues: CSVEGRDEKTPYNEQFF. CDR3 in DNA: TGCAGCGTTGAAGGCAGGGACGAAAAAACTCCCTACAATGAGCAGTTCTTC.

This clonotype was observed a handful of times. The gene calls are TRBV5-1 and TRBJ2-7, with D perhaps TRBD1 (6 bases). The CDR3 is 14 amino acids. Trimming removed 0 bases from V and 3 bases from J, with 10 bases in between. Germline loops: CDR1 SGHRS, CDR2 YFSETQ. CDR3 sequence: CASSLAQGYYEQYF. CDR3 DNA sequence: TGCGCCAGCAGCTTGGCCCAGGGGTACTACGAGCAGTACTTC.

This clonotype was recorded many times. The chain recombines TRBV12-3 or TRBV12-4 with TRBJ2-7; maybe TRBD1 (5 bases). The V end was cut by 3 bases, the J end by 1 base, with 7 bases between. This CDR3 is 13 amino acids long. CDR3 in amino acids: CASSFDRSYEQYF. The CDR3 region has the DNA TGTGCCAGCAGTTTCGACAGATCCTACGAGCAGTACTTC.

This clonotype has only a few counts. The V gene is TRBV7-2, the J gene TRBJ2-7, with 10 nucleotides matching TRBD1. CDR1 SGHTA and CDR2 FQGNSA come from the germline V gene. The ends lost 6 bases at V and 3 bases at J; junction bases unmatched: 11. There are 16 residues in the CDR3. CDR3: CASRVRQGASGYEQYF. The CDR3 region has the DNA TGTGCCAGCAGAGTCCGACAGGGGGCCTCAGGCTACGAGCAGTACTTC. Drawing the rest from reference TRBV7-2 and TRBJ2-7, the complete variable domain is GAGVSQSPSNKVTEKGKDVELRCDPISGHTALYWYRQSLGQGLEFLIYFQGNSAPDKSGLPSDRFSAERTGGSVSTLTIQRTQQEDSAVYLCASRVRQGASGYEQYFGPGTRLTVT.

The gene calls are TRBV6-4 and TRBJ2-1; tentatively, D is TRBD1 or TRBD2 (6 bases each). Trimming cost V 4 bases and J 7 bases, with 17 bases left between them. There are 15 residues in the CDR3. Germline V gives CDR1 MRHNA, CDR2 SNTAGT. The CDR3 loop reads CASSVLGGGINEQFF. CDR3 bases: TGTGCCAGCAGTGTACTAGGAGGGGGTATAAATGAGCAGTTCTTC.

This clonotype was observed once. V gene TRBV25-1 combines with J gene TRBJ2-3; the match to TRBD2 covers 10 bases. The CDR3 consists of 16 residues. With 2 bases clipped from V and 5 bases from J, the junction kept 7 bases outside the gene matches. In germline, CDR1 is MGHDK, CDR2 SYGVNS. For the CDR3, the DNA is TGTGCCAGCAGTGAAGGCAGCGGGAGGGCCAAAGATACGCAGTATTTT. Protein: CASSEGSGRAKDTQYF.

This clonotype was seen ten or more times. This chain joins TRBV7-2 and TRBJ1-3, with D maybe TRBD1 (6 bases). Deletions cut 3 bases from V and 0 bases from J, with 15 bases between. The CDR3 contains 17 residues. Germline lookup yields CDR1 SGHTA and CDR2 FQGNSA. The CDR3 DNA sequence: TGTGCCAGCAGCTTCACGGGGGCGGCCTTCTCTGGAAACACCATATATTTT. Protein: CASSFTGAAFSGNTIYF.

The rearrangement links TRBV6-5 to TRBJ2-7; a weak D match, TRBD2 (5 bases). The CDR3 is 18 amino acids. Trimming stripped 4 bases from V and 3 bases from J, with 25 bases between. Germline CDR1 is MNHEY and CDR2 is SVGAGI. The CDR3 nucleotides are TGTGCCAGCAGTTCGCCGAGGGTCGGACCTAGGACTTTCTACGAGCAGTACTTC. Translated, it gives CASSSPRVGPRTFYEQYF.

Only a few counts were recorded for this clonotype. The chain joins TRBV7-2 to TRBJ1-1; no firm D call. V lost 5 bases to trimming and J lost 1 base, with 11 bases between them. CDR3 length: 14 residues. Germline V CDR1 and CDR2: SGHTA, FQGNSA. The CDR3, as DNA: TGTGCCAGCAGCAAGGAGGCGCCGAACACTGAAGCTTTCTTT. This gives the protein CASSKEAPNTEAFF.

This clonotype was observed a handful of times. The V and J genes are TRBV15 and TRBJ1-1, with D perhaps matching TRBD1 (6 bases). From germline, CDR1 is LNHNV and CDR2 YYDKDF (reference sequence). Trimming took 5 bases from V and 2 from J, leaving 12 bases between them. CDR3 length equals 14 residues. This CDR3 reads CATSDRGHNTEAFF. The CDR3 region has the DNA TGTGCCACCAGCGACCGGGGGCATAACACTGAAGCTTTCTTT.

This clonotype was seen more than once but under ten times. This chain uses TRBV4-2 with TRBJ2-3, with a tentative D call TRBD2 (8 bases). V lost 0 bases, J lost 4 bases, and 23 bases lay in between. The CDR3 extends over 19 amino acids. Germline CDR1 is LGHNA and CDR2 is YNFKEQ. CDR3 coding DNA: TGTGCCAGCAGCCAAGATCTAAGCTCGGTTAGCGGGACAGCAGATACGCAGTATTTT. Its translation is CASSQDLSSVSGTADTQYF.

Turning to this clonotype: At one end, the junction sequence differs from germline, possibly due to a read error. V is TRBV4-3 and J is TRBJ2-1; D is unclear. This CDR3 is built from 14 residues. The germline V gene has CDR1 LGHNA and CDR2 YSLEER. In DNA form, the CDR3 reads TGCGCCAGCAACCAAGATGCTTACGGTACTGAGCAGTTCTTC. Protein product: CASNQDAYGTEQFF.

This clonotype was detected only a few times. The chain is built from TRBV29-1 and TRBJ1-5; 8 bases map to TRBD1. V dropped 4 bases and J dropped 6; count of bases not matched to a gene: 2. Germline loops: CDR1 SQVTM, CDR2 ANQGSEA. The CDR3 spans 12 residues. The chain's CDR3 is CSVGQGSQPQHF. CDR3 sequence (DNA): TGCAGCGTTGGACAGGGGAGTCAGCCCCAGCATTTT. The variable domain in full, with the rest retrieved from reference TRBV29-1 and TRBJ1-5, is SAVISQKPSRDICQRGTSLTIQCQVDSQVTMMFWYRQQPGQSLTLIATANQGSEATYESGFVIDKFPISRPNLTFSTLTVSNMSPEDSSIYLCSVGQGSQPQHFGDGTRLSIL.

The V call is TRBV6-5, the J call TRBJ2-1; D is uncertain. Germline assignment: CDR1 MNHEY and CDR2 SVGAGI. The CDR3 consists of 15 residues. Trimming pared 0 bases from V and 3 bases from J, leaving 9 bases between. CDR3 DNA: TGTGCCAGCAGTTACTCTCCTACTCTCTACAATGAGCAGTTCTTC. Its translation: CASSYSPTLYNEQFF.

The chain couples TRBV10-3 to TRBJ2-3; D unclear. V dropped 3 bases and J dropped 4 bases, with 11 bases sitting between them. Germline V gene sequence: CDR1 ENHRY, CDR2 SYGVKD. The CDR3 has 14 amino acids. CDR3 residues: CAISDFPEADTQYF. DNA of the CDR3: TGTGCCATCAGTGACTTCCCAGAGGCAGATACGCAGTATTTT.

This clonotype came up many times. V is TRBV12-3 or TRBV12-4 and J is TRBJ2-3, with 9 bases aligning to TRBD2. CDR3 size: 14 residues. J was trimmed by 5 bases and V by 6 bases; bases with no gene match: 6. This chain's CDR3 is CASRRTSVEDTQYF. The CDR3, as DNA: TGTGCCAGCAGGCGGACTAGCGTTGAAGATACGCAGTATTTT.

The sample holds a few counts of this clonotype. The J gene is TRBJ2-7, the V gene TRBV7-9; D uncertain. Trimming removed 0 bases from V and 5 bases from J, with 11 bases in between. The CDR3 contains 14 residues. Looked up from germline, CDR1 is SEHNR and CDR2 is FQNEAQ (reference sequence). CDR3 region: CASSLASEIDEQYF. Written as DNA, the CDR3 is TGTGCCAGCAGCTTAGCGTCGGAGATAGACGAGCAGTACTTC.